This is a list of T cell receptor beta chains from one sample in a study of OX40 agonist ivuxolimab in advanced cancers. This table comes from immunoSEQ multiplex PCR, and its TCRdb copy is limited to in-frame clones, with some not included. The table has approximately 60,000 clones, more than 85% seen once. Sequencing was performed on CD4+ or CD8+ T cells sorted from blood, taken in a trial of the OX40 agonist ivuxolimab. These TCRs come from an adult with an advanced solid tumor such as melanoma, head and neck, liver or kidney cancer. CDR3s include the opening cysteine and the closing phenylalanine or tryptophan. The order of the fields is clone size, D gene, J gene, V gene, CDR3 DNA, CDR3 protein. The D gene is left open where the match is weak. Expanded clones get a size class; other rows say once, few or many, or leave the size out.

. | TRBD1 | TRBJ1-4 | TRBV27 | TGTGCCAGCAGACTTCAGGGGGCTAATGAAAAACTGTTTTTT | CASRLQGANEKLFF
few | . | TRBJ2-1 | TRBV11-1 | TGTGCCAGCAGCCCCGGGATAGCGGCCTACAATGAGCAGTTCTTC | CASSPGIAAYNEQFF
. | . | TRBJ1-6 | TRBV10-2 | TGCGCCAGCACCCCAGGGGCACCCCAGAATTCACCCCTCCACTTT | CASTPGAPQNSPLHF
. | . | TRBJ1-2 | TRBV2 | TGTGCCAGCAGTGGGAGGGACCGCGGCTACACCTTC | CASSGRDRGYTF
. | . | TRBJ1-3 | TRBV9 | TGTGCCGGCGACAGGAGCTCTGGAAACACCATATATTTT | CAGDRSSGNTIYF
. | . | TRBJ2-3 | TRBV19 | TGTGCCAGTAGTCGATTGGGGGTGCCCACAGATACGCAGTATTTT | CASSRLGVPTDTQYF
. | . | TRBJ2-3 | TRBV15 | TGTGCCACCAGCCCTAGGGGAGATACGCAGTATTTT | CATSPRGDTQYF
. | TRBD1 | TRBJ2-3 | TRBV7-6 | TGTGCCAGCAGCACGGGACAGGGTTCCGATACGCAGTATTTT | CASSTGQGSDTQYF
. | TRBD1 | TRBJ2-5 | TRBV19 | TGTGCCAGTCTTGGACAGGGGGAGACCCAGTACTTC | CASLGQGETQYF
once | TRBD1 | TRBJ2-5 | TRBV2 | TGTGCCAGCAGACCGGGACAGGGGATAATGTTGGAGACCCAGTACTTC | CASRPGQGIMLETQYF
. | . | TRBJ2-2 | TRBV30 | TGTGCCTGGAGTGTACATAGCGGACACACCGGGGAGCTGTTTTTT | CAWSVHSGHTGELFF